A single sample is the source of the 12 T cell receptor beta chains below, sequenced in a study of blood T cell repertoires in COVID-19. Profiled with immunoSEQ multiplex PCR; TCRdb holds only in-frame clones, not every one. The sample contains about 370,000 clones, about 89% of which appear only once. The sequenced material came from peripheral blood. The source is a woman aged 25 to 39 with COVID-19, enrolled during active disease.

The sample holds a few counts of this clone. The V and J genes are TRBV7-9 and TRBJ2-2; TRBD1 matches 7 bases. CDR3 size: 15 residues. V lost 1 base to trimming and J lost 3 bases; unmatched junction nucleotides: 2. Germline V gene lookup returns CDR1 SEHNR and CDR2 FQNEAQ (reference sequence). The CDR3: CASSLETGYTGELFF. For the CDR3, the DNA is TGTGCCAGCAGCTTAGAGACAGGGTACACCGGGGAGCTGTTTTTT.

The CDR3 region has the DNA TGTGCCAGCAGCCAGGAAAGACTCACAGATACGCAGTATTTT. Translated, it gives CASSQERLTDTQYF. This sequence joins TRBV4-2 and TRBJ2-3; D uncertain. Germline values: CDR1 LGHNA, CDR2 YNFKEQ. The CDR3 consists of 14 residues. Trimming removed 3 bases at V and 2 bases at J, with 9 bases between.

This chain uses TRBV7-2 with TRBJ1-5, with no clear D. Trimming stripped 2 bases from V and 1 base from J, with 9 bases between. CDR1 SGHTA and CDR2 FQGNSA come from the germline V gene. The CDR3 loop spans 15 amino acids. CDR3 region: CASSLWAESNQPQHF. The CDR3 nucleotides are TGTGCCAGCAGCTTATGGGCAGAGAGCAATCAGCCCCAGCATTTT.

The chain joins TRBV12-3 or TRBV12-4 to TRBJ2-1; TRBD2 is a possible D gene (6 bases). The CDR3 spans 12 residues. V was cut by 6 bases and J by 8 bases, with 11 bases left in between. CDR3 in amino acids: CASRRLVHEQFF. The CDR3 DNA follows: TGTGCCAGCAGAAGACTAGTCCATGAGCAGTTCTTC.

The table lists this clone with a count of one. V gene TRBV6-2 or TRBV6-3 combines with J gene TRBJ2-7; possibly TRBD1 for D (5 bases). The CDR3 extends over 12 amino acids. V gave up 5 bases and J gave up 4 bases, with 9 bases separating them. Germline V lookup: CDR1 MNHEY, CDR2 SVGEGT. The CDR3 region is CASSKTGYEQYF. The CDR3 nucleotides read TGTGCCAGCAGTAAAACAGGTTACGAGCAGTACTTC.

The V and J genes are TRBV9 and TRBJ2-5; D may be TRBD2 (6 bases). V lost 6 bases to trimming and J lost 5 bases, with 14 bases between them. The germline V gene encodes CDR1 SGDLS and CDR2 YYNGEE. The CDR3 consists of 13 residues. This CDR3 is CASNNAEGETQYF. The CDR3 nucleotides read TGTGCCAGCAACAACGCGGAGGGTGAGACCCAGTACTTC.

This rearrangement joins TRBV29-1 to TRBJ2-7; tentative D call: TRBD1 (5 bases). Germline CDR1 is SQVTM and CDR2 is ANQGSEA. The V gene lost 6 bases and the J gene lost 5 bases, with 17 bases spanning the gap. This CDR3 has 13 amino acids. In DNA, the CDR3 is TGCAGCGTCACTCGACCAGGGCTCCACGAGCAGTACTTC. It specifies CSVTRPGLHEQYF.

The chain joins TRBV21-1 to TRBJ2-7; the table's D call, TRBD2, has no DNA check behind it. TRBV21-1 is noted as a pseudogene. This CDR3 contains 15 residues. The CDR3 coding sequence is TGTGCCAGCAGCAGCCGTAACCGGTGCGCGTACGAGCAGTACTTC. This translates into CASSSRNRCAYEQYF.

This chain uses TRBV28 with TRBJ1-4; weak D call: TRBD1 (5 bases). V was clipped by 3 bases and J by 7 bases, with 9 bases between them. CDR3 length: 13 amino acids. CDR1 is MDHEN, CDR2 SYDVKM, per germline. The CDR3 region has the DNA TGTGCCAGCAGTTTTGCGGACATTGAAAAACTGTTTTTT. As protein: CASSFADIEKLFF.

The V call is TRBV28, the J call TRBJ1-3; D is undetermined. CDR1 and CDR2 from the germline V gene are MDHEN and SYDVKM. This CDR3 comprises 19 residues. Trimming took 4 bases from V and 4 from J, leaving 26 bases between them. The CDR3: CASSSQSPPGHPGGNTIYF. The CDR3 nucleotides are TGTGCCAGCAGTTCCCAAAGCCCCCCCGGGCACCCGGGGGGAAACACCATATATTTT.

This chain links TRBV7-9 with TRBJ2-1; TRBD2 agrees at 13 bases. The V gene's germline CDR1 is SEHNR and CDR2 FQNEAQ (reference sequence). CDR3 length: 16 amino acids. V lost 3 bases, J lost 3 bases, and 2 bases stayed unmatched. The CDR3 nucleotides are TGTGCCAGCAGCTTCGGACTAGCGGGAGTCTACAATGAGCAGTTCTTC. Translating it yields CASSFGLAGVYNEQFF.

The chain joins TRBV5-4 to TRBJ2-7, with D perhaps TRBD2 (5 bases). Between the trimmed V and J ends, which lost 1 base and 5 bases, there was a span of 10 bases. Looked up from germline, CDR1 is SGHNT and CDR2 is YYREEE (reference sequence). The CDR3 covers 13 residues. The CDR3, as DNA: TGTGCCAGCAGCTTGCCTAGCTACGACGAGCAGTACTTC. As protein: CASSLPSYDEQYF.